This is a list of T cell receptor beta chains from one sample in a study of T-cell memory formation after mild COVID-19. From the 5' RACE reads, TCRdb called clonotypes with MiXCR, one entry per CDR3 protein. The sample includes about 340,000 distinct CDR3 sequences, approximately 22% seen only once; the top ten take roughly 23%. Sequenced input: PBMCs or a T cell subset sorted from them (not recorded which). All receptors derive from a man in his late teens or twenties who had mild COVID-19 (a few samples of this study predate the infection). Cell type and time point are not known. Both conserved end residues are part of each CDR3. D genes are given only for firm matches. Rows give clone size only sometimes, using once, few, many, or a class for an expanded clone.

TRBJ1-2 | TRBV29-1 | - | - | CSVGADNGYTF | TGCAGCGTGGGGGCAGACAATGGCTACACCTTC
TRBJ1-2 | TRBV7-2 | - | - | CASRPFGGSHGYTF | TGTGCCAGCAGACCCTTCGGAGGATCACATGGCTACACCTTC
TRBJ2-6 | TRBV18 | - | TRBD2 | CASSPLAVISGANVLTF | TGTGCCAGCTCACCGCTAGCGGTTATTTCTGGGGCCAACGTCCTGACTTTC
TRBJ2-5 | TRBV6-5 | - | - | CVTGKDRQETQYF | TGTGTAACGGGGAAGGACAGACAAGAGACCCAGTACTTC
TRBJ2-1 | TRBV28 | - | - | CASSAVYNEQFF | TGTGCCAGCAGTGCAGTTTACAATGAGCAGTTCTTC
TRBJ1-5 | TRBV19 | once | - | CASTPGLSDAEPQHF | TGTGCCAGTACGCCGGGACTCTCGGACGCGGAGCCCCAGCATTTT
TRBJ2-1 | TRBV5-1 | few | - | CASSLGRSGNEQFF | TGCGCCAGCAGCTTGGGCAGGTCCGGGAATGAGCAGTTCTTC
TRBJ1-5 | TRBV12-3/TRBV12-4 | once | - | CASNSQGSSNQPQHF | TGTGCCAGCAATTCTCAGGGCAGTTCCAATCAGCCCCAGCATTTT
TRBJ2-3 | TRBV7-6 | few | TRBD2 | CASSRGTSGVLFWDTQYF | TGTGCCAGCAGCCGCGGGACTAGCGGGGTTCTTTTTTGGGATACGCAGTATTTT
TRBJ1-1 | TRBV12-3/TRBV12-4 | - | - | CASRLSTARAFF | TGTGCCAGCAGGCTATCGACAGCCCGGGCTTTCTTT
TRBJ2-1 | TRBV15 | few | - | CATSRLRRGLNEQFF | TGTGCCACCAGCAGACTCCGCAGGGGTCTAAATGAGCAGTTCTTC
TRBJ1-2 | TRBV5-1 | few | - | CASSPRDRRSYGYTF | TGCGCCAGCAGCCCCCGGGACCGCCGGAGTTATGGCTACACCTTC
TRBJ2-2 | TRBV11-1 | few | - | CASSLVANYGELFF | TGTGCCAGCAGCTTAGTCGCTAATTACGGGGAGCTGTTTTTT
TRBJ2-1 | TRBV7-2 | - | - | CASSLSVGQSYNEQFF | TGTGCCAGCAGCTTATCGGTTGGACAGAGCTACAATGAGCAGTTCTTC
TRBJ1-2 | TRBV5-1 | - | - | CASSFNRDGYTF | TGCGCCAGCAGCTTCAACAGGGACGGCTACACCTTC
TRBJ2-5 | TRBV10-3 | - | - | CAISEGGVETQYF | TGTGCCATCAGTGAGGGCGGGGTAGAGACCCAGTACTTC
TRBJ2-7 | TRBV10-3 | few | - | CAIGDSGSYEQYF | TGTGCCATCGGGGACTCCGGCTCCTACGAGCAGTACTTC
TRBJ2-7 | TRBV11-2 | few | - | CASSLAPEQYF | TGTGCCAGCAGCTTAGCCCCCGAGCAGTACTTC
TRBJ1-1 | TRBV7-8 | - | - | CASSYSSSNTEAFF | TGTGCCAGCAGCTACAGCTCGTCGAACACTGAAGCTTTCTTT
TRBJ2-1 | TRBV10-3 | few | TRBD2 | CAISAIVAGRYNEQFF | TGTGCCATCAGTGCGATTGTAGCGGGTCGGTACAATGAGCAGTTCTTC
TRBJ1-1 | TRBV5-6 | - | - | CASSIMGTAGAFF | TGTGCCAGCAGTATAATGGGGACCGCGGGCGCTTTCTTT
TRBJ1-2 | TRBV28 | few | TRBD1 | CAGGRQGRSGYTF | TGTGCCGGGGGGAGACAGGGAAGGTCTGGCTACACCTTC
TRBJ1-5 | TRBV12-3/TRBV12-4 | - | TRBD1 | CASKDRYLGQPQHF | TGTGCCAGCAAGGACAGGTATCTGGGTCAGCCCCAGCATTTT
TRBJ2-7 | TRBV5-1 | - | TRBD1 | CASSLEARGYHEQYF | TGCGCCAGCAGCTTGGAGGCCAGGGGGTACCACGAGCAGTACTTC
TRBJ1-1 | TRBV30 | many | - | CAWKQILAMNTEAFF | TGTGCCTGGAAACAGATCCTAGCTATGAACACTGAAGCTTTCTTT
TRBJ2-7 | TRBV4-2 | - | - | CASSQDPGHHEQYF | TGTGCCAGCAGCCAAGATCCGGGGCACCACGAGCAGTACTTC
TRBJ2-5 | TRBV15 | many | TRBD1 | CATSSQGADETQYF | TGTGCCACCAGCAGCCAGGGGGCCGATGAGACCCAGTACTTC
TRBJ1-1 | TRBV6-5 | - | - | CASSSPATITAFF | TGTGCCAGCAGTTCGCCGGCGACTATCACGGCTTTCTTT
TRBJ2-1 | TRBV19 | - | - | CACTCGGNEQFF | TGTGCCTGCACATGTGGGGGGAATGAGCAGTTCTTC
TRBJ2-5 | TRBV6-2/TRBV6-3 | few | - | CASSYSPGSGETQYF | TGTGCCAGCAGTTACTCGCCCGGCAGCGGTGAGACCCAGTACTTC
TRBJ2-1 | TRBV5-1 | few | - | CASRLPGTLQFF | TGCGCCAGCAGACTTCCTGGGACTTTGCAGTTCTTC
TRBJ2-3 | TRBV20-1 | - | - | CSASFQTTDTQYF | TGCAGTGCTAGTTTCCAGACTACAGATACGCAGTATTTT
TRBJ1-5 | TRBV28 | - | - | CASTPGGFGNQPQHF | TGTGCCAGCACTCCGGGGGGGTTTGGCAATCAGCCCCAGCATTTT
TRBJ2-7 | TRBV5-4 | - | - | CASSPGTSEQYF | TGTGCCAGCAGCCCCGGGACCAGCGAGCAGTACTTC
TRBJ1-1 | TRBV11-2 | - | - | CASSFQGIYTEAFF | TGTGCCAGCAGCTTCCAGGGTATCTACACTGAAGCTTTCTTT
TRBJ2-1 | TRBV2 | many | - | CASRGGFLSYNEQFF | TGTGCCAGCAGGGGTGGGTTCCTCTCCTACAATGAGCAGTTCTTC
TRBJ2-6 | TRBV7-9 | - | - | CAGGGGANVLTF | TGTGCCGGCGGGGGCGGGGCCAACGTCCTGACTTTC
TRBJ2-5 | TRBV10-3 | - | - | CAISEFSGETQYF | TGTGCCATCAGTGAGTTTAGCGGCGAGACCCAGTACTTC
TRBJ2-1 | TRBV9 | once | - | CSSSEAPDEQFF | TGTTCCAGCAGTGAGGCACCAGATGAGCAGTTCTTC
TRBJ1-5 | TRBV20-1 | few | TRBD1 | CSAPGQDNQPQHF | TGCAGTGCTCCGGGACAGGACAATCAGCCCCAGCATTTT
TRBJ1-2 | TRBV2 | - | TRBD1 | CASSEVRQGEPYGYTF | TGTGCCAGCAGTGAAGTTCGGCAGGGGGAGCCCTATGGCTACACCTTC
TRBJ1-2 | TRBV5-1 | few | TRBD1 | CASSLFGTGDYGYTF | TGCGCCAGCAGCTTGTTCGGGACAGGGGACTATGGCTACACCTTC
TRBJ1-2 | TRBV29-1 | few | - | CSVEDGGYGYTF | TGCAGCGTTGAAGATGGCGGGTATGGCTACACCTTC
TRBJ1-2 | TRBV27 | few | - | CASSPGQFNYGYTF | TGTGCCAGCAGCCCCGGACAGTTTAACTATGGCTACACCTTC
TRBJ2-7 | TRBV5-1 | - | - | CASSFGQGIYEQYF | TGCGCCAGCAGCTTTGGGCAGGGGATCTACGAGCAGTACTTC
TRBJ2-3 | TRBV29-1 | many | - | CSVEDGGSDTQYF | TGCAGCGTTGAAGATGGGGGCTCGGATACGCAGTATTTT
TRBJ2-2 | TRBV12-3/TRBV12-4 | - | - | CATGTGTGELFF | TGTGCCACCGGGACCGGCACCGGGGAGCTGTTTTTT
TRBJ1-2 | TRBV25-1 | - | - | CASSLGSKGYGYTF | TGTGCCAGCAGCCTAGGTTCGAAGGGCTATGGCTACACCTTC
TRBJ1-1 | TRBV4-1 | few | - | CASSQMTGVNTEAFF | TGCGCCAGCAGCCAAATGACAGGAGTGAACACTGAAGCTTTCTTT
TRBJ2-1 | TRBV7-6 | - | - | CASSLDRPDNEQFF | TGTGCCAGCAGCTTAGATAGGCCAGACAATGAGCAGTTCTTC
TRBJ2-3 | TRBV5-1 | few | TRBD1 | CASSLAQGANTQYF | TGCGCCAGCAGCTTGGCCCAGGGGGCAAATACGCAGTATTTT
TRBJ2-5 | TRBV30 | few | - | CAWRWAGQETQYF | TGTGCCTGGAGGTGGGCCGGCCAAGAGACCCAGTACTTC
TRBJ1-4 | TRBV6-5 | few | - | CASSYSSDLNEKLFF | TGTGCCAGCAGTTACTCGTCCGACCTTAATGAAAAACTGTTTTTT